A single sample is the source of the 26 T cell receptor beta chains below, sequenced in a study of cytomegalovirus exposure and HLA in healthy donors. 60 Vbeta and 13 Jbeta primers were used in PCR. Using immunoSEQ multiplex PCR, the repertoire was profiled, and TCRdb retains in-frame clones only, with some absent. This table holds some 150,000 clones, more than 75% found once. Material for sequencing was PBMCs. The receptors come from a human donor in good health.

This clone has a single count. V gene TRBV10-2 combines with J gene TRBJ2-7; 10 bases line up with TRBD1. This CDR3 spans 13 amino acids. Germline lookup yields CDR1 WSHSY and CDR2 SAAADI. The V and J ends lost 2 bases and 6 bases, in that order; junction bases with no gene match: 1. In nucleotides, the CDR3 is TGCGCCAGCAGTGAGGGGACAGGGGTCGAGCAGTACTTC. Its protein is CASSEGTGVEQYF.

V gene TRBV18 combines with J gene TRBJ2-7; D is unresolved. The ends were cut back, 5 bases at V and 4 bases at J, with 12 bases in the middle. CDR1 is KGHSH, CDR2 LQKENI, per germline. The CDR3 is 13 residues long. DNA for the CDR3: TGTGCCAGCTCATCTAAAACAGCTTACGAGCAGTACTTC. Residues: CASSSKTAYEQYF.

This rearrangement joins TRBV6-5 to TRBJ1-3; tentative D call: TRBD1 (6 bases). V was shortened by 6 bases and J by 0 bases, with 9 bases between the two germline ends. The CDR3 is made up of 14 amino acids. In germline, CDR1 is MNHEY, CDR2 SVGAGI. CDR3 sequence (DNA): TGTGCCAGCAGGTCAGGGGTCTCTGGAAACACCATATATTTT. This codes for CASRSGVSGNTIYF.

This clone was counted a few times. The chain links TRBV7-6 to TRBJ2-7, with D possibly TRBD1 on 6 matching bases. V was trimmed by 3 bases and J by 4 bases, leaving 16 bases between them. The germline V gene encodes CDR1 SGHVS and CDR2 FNYEAQ. The CDR3 is 15 residues long. The CDR3 DNA reads TGTGCCAGCAGCTTCGGTACAGGGAAAGGATACGAGCAGTACTTC. Its protein is CASSFGTGKGYEQYF. Full variable domain (missing parts from reference TRBV7-6 and TRBJ2-7): GAGVSQSPRYKVTKRGQDVALRCDPISGHVSLYWYRQALGQGPEFLTYFNYEAQQDKSGLPNDRFSAERPEGSISTLTIQRTEQRDSAMYRCASSFGTGKGYEQYFGPGTRLTVT.

This clone has a single count. V usage is TRBV10-3 and J usage is TRBJ2-7, with TRBD2 matching 10 bases. The germline gives CDR1 ENHRY, CDR2 SYGVKD. This CDR3 has 14 amino acids. V was clipped by 3 bases and J by 4 bases; unmatched bases: 3. The CDR3 DNA follows: TGTGCCATCAGTGACTCTAGCGGGGGTTACGAGCAGTACTTC. Residues: CAISDSSGGYEQYF.

V gene TRBV20-1 combines with J gene TRBJ1-4; D remains ambiguous. The germline V gene has CDR1 DFQATT and CDR2 SNEGSKA (reference sequence). CDR3 length: 11 residues. This CDR3 reads CSVSGGEKLFF. The CDR3 coding sequence is TGCAGCGTCTCCGGAGGTGAAAAACTGTTTTTT.

The chain uses TRBV19 and TRBJ2-4; D call uncertain. This CDR3 has 13 amino acids. In germline, CDR1 is LNHDA, CDR2 SQIVND (reference sequence). Trimming took off 6 bases at V and 0 bases at J, with 6 bases between the two ends. The CDR3 reads CASSLLAKNIQYF. CDR3 coding DNA: TGTGCCAGTAGCTTACTAGCCAAAAACATTCAGTACTTC.

The gene calls are TRBV2 and TRBJ1-6; tentative D call: TRBD1 (5 bases). The CDR3 has 15 amino acids. The germline CDR1 and CDR2 sequences are SNHLY and FYNNEI. The V end lost 6 bases, the J end lost 5 bases, and 14 bases lay between the germline ends. CDR3 in DNA: TGTGCCAGCAGGGGAAGGGTCAGGGATAATTCACCCCTCCACTTT. Translation gives CASRGRVRDNSPLHF.

V usage is TRBV7-9 and J usage is TRBJ2-1, with 11 bases lining up with TRBD2. Germline V CDR1 and CDR2: SEHNR, FQNEAQ (reference sequence). This CDR3 has 16 residues. Trimming removed 4 bases from V and 9 bases from J; junction bases left unmatched: 11. CDR3 DNA: TGTGCCAGCAGCTCACTTAGCGGGAGGGCCCAGAGTGAGCAGTTCTTC. Encoded protein: CASSSLSGRAQSEQFF.

The gene calls are TRBV18 and TRBJ1-1; D possibly corresponds to TRBD1 (5 bases). The germline V gene has CDR1 KGHSH and CDR2 LQKENI. The CDR3 is 15 amino acids. V lost 3 bases to trimming and J lost 0 bases, with 11 bases between them. CDR3 sequence (DNA): TGTGCCAGCTCACCGCTCGACAGCCTGAACACTGAAGCTTTCTTT. This gives the protein CASSPLDSLNTEAFF.

This chain links TRBV7-9 with TRBJ2-7, with D perhaps TRBD1 (5 bases). V was clipped by 3 bases and J by 8 bases, with 17 bases between them. Per the germline V gene, CDR1 is SEHNR and CDR2 is FQNEAQ (reference sequence). The CDR3 has 14 amino acids. The CDR3: CASSFGAGSTKQYF. For the CDR3, the DNA is TGTGCCAGCAGCTTCGGCGCAGGGTCTACAAAGCAGTACTTC. The full variable domain, completed using reference TRBV7-9 and TRBJ2-7, is DTGVSQNPRHKITKRGQNVTFRCDPISEHNRLYWYRQTLGQGPEFLTYFQNEAQLEKSRLLSDRFSAERPKGSFSTLEIQRTEQGDSAMYLCASSFGAGSTKQYFGPGTRLTVT.

The V call is TRBV10-3, the J call TRBJ2-5; 10 nucleotides line up with TRBD2. The CDR3 totals 17 residues. Germline CDR1 and CDR2: ENHRY and SYGVKD. V shed 0 bases, J shed 5 bases, and the junction held 9 bases outside the gene matches. In nucleotides, the CDR3 is TGTGCCATCAGTGAGTCGGACAGCGGGAGGGCCGGGGAGACCCAGTACTTC. Translating gives CAISESDSGRAGETQYF.

The sample holds one count of this clone. Here the CDR3 DNA reads TGTGCCAGCAGTTACAAGGGGGACACTGAAGCTTTCTTT. This encodes CASSYKGDTEAFF. The chain carries TRBV6-5 and TRBJ1-1; perhaps TRBD1 as D (6 bases). The V end was cut by 2 bases, the J end by 3 bases, with 7 bases between. This CDR3 region has 13 residues. Germline V CDR1 and CDR2: MNHEY, SVGAGI.

This clone has only one observation. The rearrangement links TRBV2 to TRBJ2-5; 9 nucleotides match TRBD2. The CDR3 sequence is 15 residues long. Germline-derived CDR1 and CDR2 are SNHLY and FYNNEI. The V gene end was trimmed by 7 bases and the J gene end by 5 bases; junction bases not matched to a gene: 11. This CDR3 is CASTNGGGARETQYF. CDR3 sequence (DNA): TGTGCCAGCACTAACGGCGGGGGGGCGCGGGAGACCCAGTACTTC.

This clone came up a few times. This rearrangement joins TRBV6-4 to TRBJ2-1; a possible D gene is TRBD2 (6 bases). Germline V lookup: CDR1 MRHNA, CDR2 SNTAGT. Trimming removed 6 bases at V and 5 bases at J, with 17 bases between. CDR3 length: 15 amino acids. CDR3 region: CASSVKLRGNNEQFF. DNA of the CDR3: TGTGCCAGCAGCGTTAAATTGCGGGGAAACAATGAGCAGTTCTTC.

The rearrangement links TRBV6-1 to TRBJ2-7, with D perhaps TRBD2 (7 bases). In germline, CDR1 is MNHNS, CDR2 SASEGT. This CDR3 region has 15 residues. Trimming stripped 5 bases from V and 3 bases from J, with 17 bases between. The DNA for the CDR3 is TGTGCCAGCAGTCCGACAGGCGGGGGAAACTACGAGCAGTACTTC. It is translated as CASSPTGGGNYEQYF.

V is TRBV5-6 and J is TRBJ2-5, with 11 bases matching TRBD2. CDR1 is SGHDT and CDR2 is YYEEEE in the germline V gene. CDR3 length: 14 residues. V lost 2 bases to trimming and J lost 4 bases; unmatched junction nucleotides: 1. As DNA, the CDR3 is TGTGCCAGCAGCTTTCTAGCGGGGGGAGAGACCCAGTACTTC. The encoded protein is CASSFLAGGETQYF.

The J gene is TRBJ1-3, the V gene TRBV6-5; D perhaps matches TRBD1 (6 bases). The V end was cut by 0 bases, the J end by 3 bases, with 9 bases between. The CDR3 sequence is 15 residues long. CDR1 and CDR2 (germline): MNHEY, SVGAGI. CDR3 in amino acids: CASSYSTRGGNTIYF. CDR3 sequence (DNA): TGTGCCAGCAGTTACTCGACCAGGGGTGGAAACACCATATATTTT.

The V and J genes are TRBV2 and TRBJ1-5, with unresolved D. The CDR3 extends over 16 amino acids. Trimming took off 3 bases at V and 0 bases at J, with 12 bases between the two ends. Germline V gives CDR1 SNHLY, CDR2 FYNNEI. Here the CDR3 reads CASSESGWASNQPQHF. In DNA form, the CDR3 reads TGTGCCAGCAGTGAGTCCGGTTGGGCTAGCAATCAGCCCCAGCATTTT.

The gene calls are TRBV12-2 and TRBJ1-4; the table's TRBD1 call for D was not verified on the DNA. TRBV12-2 is designated a pseudogene. This CDR3 has 12 amino acids. Here the CDR3 reads CASKGEYEKLFF. The CDR3 DNA reads as TGTGCAAGTAAGGGGGAATATGAAAAACTGTTTTTT.

Here the CDR3 reads CASSLERVRKSPLHF. CDR3 nucleotide sequence: TGTGCCAGCAGCTTAGAGCGGGTGCGGAAATCACCCCTCCACTTT. The chain links TRBV7-8 to TRBJ1-6, with unresolved D. CDR1 is SGHVS, CDR2 FQNEAQ, per germline. The length of the CDR3 is 15 residues. V lost 1 base and J lost 10, with 14 bases in between.

The rearrangement links TRBV28 to TRBJ1-1; TRBD1 might be the D (5 bases). The CDR3 loop spans 14 amino acids. The V end was cut by 6 bases, the J end by 1 base, with 12 bases between. The V gene's germline CDR1 is MDHEN and CDR2 SYDVKM. The CDR3, as DNA: TGTGCCAGCAGAATCCTGACAGAGAACACTGAAGCTTTCTTT. This sequence encodes CASRILTENTEAFF.

The V call is TRBV7-9, the J call TRBJ1-2; 7 bases map to TRBD1. V lost 1 base, J lost 6 bases, and 5 bases stayed unmatched. Germline V lookup: CDR1 SEHNR, CDR2 FQNEAQ (reference sequence). The CDR3 sequence is 14 residues long. The CDR3 region is CASSLVGTENGYTF. The DNA for the CDR3 is TGTGCCAGCAGCTTAGTAGGGACAGAGAATGGCTACACCTTC.

The chain carries TRBV6-5 and TRBJ2-3, with 11 bases fitting TRBD2. The CDR3 sequence is 15 residues long. J was trimmed by 1 base and V by 6 bases; bases with no gene match: 3. Looked up from germline, CDR1 is MNHEY and CDR2 is SVGAGI. The CDR3: CASRLLAGGTDTQYF. CDR3 nucleotides: TGTGCCAGCAGGTTACTAGCGGGGGGCACAGATACGCAGTATTTT.

The rearrangement joins TRBV18 to TRBJ2-1, with D maybe TRBD1 (6 bases). This CDR3 has 14 amino acids. The ends were cut back, 5 bases at V and 8 bases at J, with 16 bases in the middle. Per the germline V gene, CDR1 is KGHSH and CDR2 is LQKENI. CDR3: CASSVTGPGDEQFF. CDR3 bases: TGTGCCAGCTCAGTCACGGGACCAGGGGATGAGCAGTTCTTC.

V gene TRBV7-3 combines with J gene TRBJ2-7; no firm D call. The V end was cut by 2 bases, the J end by 1 base, with 9 bases between. The CDR3 spans 14 residues. Per germline, CDR1 SGHTA and CDR2 FQGTGA. CDR3 in amino acids: CASSLASKSYEQYF. The CDR3 DNA is TGTGCCAGCAGCTTAGCAAGCAAGTCCTACGAGCAGTACTTC.